These T cell receptor beta chains were read from a single sample in a study of CD8+ T cells in alopecia areata. Here immunoSEQ multiplex PCR was the method, and the copy in TCRdb shows in-frame clones only, minus some. Of 150,000 to 200,000 clones listed, approximately 50% are singletons. Sequencing was performed on CD8+ T cells sorted from blood, taken around week 54, from a patient treated with tofacitinib. The receptors stem from a human donor with alopecia areata. CDR3s include the opening cysteine and the closing phenylalanine or tryptophan. The order of the fields is clone size, CDR3 length, D gene, J gene, V gene, CDR3 protein, CDR3 DNA. D genes are given only for firm matches. The size of a clone is reported for some rows only, either as once, few or many, or as a class for expanded clones.

size: .; length: 15; D: .; J: TRBJ2-5; V: TRBV13; CDR3: CASSLSFRGQETQYF; DNA: TGTGCCAGCAGCTTATCGTTCCGGGGACAAGAGACCCAGTACTTC
size: .; length: 18; D: TRBD2; J: TRBJ2-1; V: TRBV7-9; CDR3: CASSPGLAGYDIYNEQFF; DNA: TGTGCCAGCAGCCCAGGACTAGCGGGGTATGACATATACAATGAGCAGTTCTTC
size: .; length: 13; D: .; J: TRBJ1-3; V: TRBV5-1; CDR3: CASSLDGLNTIYF; DNA: TGCGCCAGCAGCTTGGACGGTCTCAACACCATATATTTT
size: .; length: 14; D: .; J: TRBJ2-1; V: TRBV5-1; CDR3: CASSLELEDNEQFF; DNA: TGCGCCAGCAGCTTGGAGCTGGAGGACAATGAGCAGTTCTTC
size: once; length: 17; D: TRBD2; J: TRBJ2-5; V: TRBV15; CDR3: CATSRERPTSEQETQYF; DNA: TGTGCCACCAGCAGAGAGAGACCTACTAGCGAGCAAGAGACCCAGTACTTC
size: .; length: 15; D: .; J: TRBJ1-5; V: TRBV11-2; CDR3: CASSRWAGGNQPQHF; DNA: TGTGCCAGCAGCCGGTGGGCTGGAGGCAATCAGCCCCAGCATTTT
size: few; length: 16; D: .; J: TRBJ1-1; V: TRBV11-2; CDR3: CASSLVPDRSNTEAFF; DNA: TGTGCCAGCAGCTTAGTCCCCGACAGGTCGAACACTGAAGCTTTCTTT
size: .; length: 14; D: TRBD1; J: TRBJ1-6; V: TRBV2; CDR3: CASSATGASSPLHF; DNA: TGTGCCAGCAGCGCGACAGGGGCTAGTTCACCCCTCCACTTT
size: once; length: 17; D: TRBD1; J: TRBJ1-5; V: TRBV5-6; CDR3: CASSSTGQGAANQPQHF; DNA: TGTGCCAGCAGCTCGACAGGACAGGGGGCGGCAAATCAGCCCCAGCATTTT
size: .; length: 12; D: .; J: TRBJ2-2; V: TRBV29-1; CDR3: CSVEGATGELFF; DNA: TGCAGCGTTGAGGGGGCGACCGGGGAGCTGTTTTTT
size: few; length: 12; D: .; J: TRBJ1-1; V: TRBV7-9; CDR3: CASSQGGNEAFF; DNA: TGTGCCAGCAGCCAAGGAGGGAATGAAGCTTTCTTT
size: .; length: 14; D: TRBD2; J: TRBJ2-1; V: TRBV29-1; CDR3: CSVETQRGHNEQFF; DNA: TGCAGCGTTGAAACCCAGCGGGGCCACAATGAGCAGTTCTTC
size: .; length: 13; D: .; J: TRBJ1-5; V: TRBV30; CDR3: CAWSGETAQPQHF; DNA: TGTGCCTGGAGCGGCGAAACAGCTCAGCCCCAGCATTTT